What follows is one T cell receptor (beta chain) and its context. Its antigen is currently unknown. Germline V gene sequence: CDR1 MNHNY, CDR2 SVGAGI (reference sequence). This CDR3 spans 13 amino acids. V was pared by 4 bases and J by 1 base, with 7 bases between. This entry is derived from a study of OX40 agonist ivuxolimab in advanced cancers. Turning to the study itself: An agonistic human IgG2 monoclonal antibody against OX40 (CD134) was given.

The repertoire was sequenced with immunoSEQ multiplex PCR; TCRdb's copy has only in-frame clones and lacks some. Altogether 73,000 or so clones are present, around 86% being singletons, with the ten largest covering over 0.4%. General study points: There was clonal expansion of CD4+ and CD8+ blood T cells by week 6 at 0.1 to 3.0 mg/kg.

The rearrangement joins TRBV6-6 to TRBJ1-1; D remains ambiguous. The material was CD4+ or CD8+ T cells sorted from blood, obtained in a trial of the OX40 agonist ivuxolimab. The sequence derives from an adult with an advanced solid tumor such as melanoma, head and neck, liver or kidney cancer. CDR3 in amino acids: CASSFRGNTEAFF. Written as DNA, the CDR3 is TGTGCCAGCAGTTTCCGGGGGAACACTGAAGCTTTCTTT.